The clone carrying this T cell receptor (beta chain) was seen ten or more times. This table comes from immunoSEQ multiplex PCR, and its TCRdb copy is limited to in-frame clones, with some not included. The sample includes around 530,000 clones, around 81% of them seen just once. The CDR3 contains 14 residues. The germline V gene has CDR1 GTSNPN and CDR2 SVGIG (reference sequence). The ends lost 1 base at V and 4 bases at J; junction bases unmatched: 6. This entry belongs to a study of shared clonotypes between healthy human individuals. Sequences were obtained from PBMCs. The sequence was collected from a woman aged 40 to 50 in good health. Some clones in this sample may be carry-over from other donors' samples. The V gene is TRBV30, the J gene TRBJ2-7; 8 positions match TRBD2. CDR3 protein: CAWSDGRAWYEQYF. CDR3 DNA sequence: TGTGCCTGGAGTGACGGGAGGGCATGGTACGAGCAGTACTTC.